Listed below are T cell receptor beta chains from one sample, sequenced in a study of T cells in narcolepsy. Produced via immunoSEQ multiplex PCR; TCRdb's table is partial and in-frame only. The repertoire holds around 32,000 clones, around four fifths seen once, with just under 2.5% in the top ten. The sequenced sample was CD45RA- memory CD4+ T cells from PBMCs. Receptors were obtained from a human donor with narcolepsy. The CDR3 runs from the conserved cysteine through the conserved F or W. The D gene is left open where the match is weak. For some rows the clone size is stated as once, few or many, or as a class when expanded; others skip it.

TRBJ1-4	-	TRBV28	-	CASSWDAAGEKLFF	TGTGCCAGCAGCTGGGACGCAGCAGGTGAAAAACTGTTTTTT
TRBJ2-3	-	TRBV10-2	TRBD2	CASRGSGGTATQYF	TGCGCCAGTCGAGGCAGCGGGGGGACAGCTACGCAGTATTTT
TRBJ1-2	few	TRBV6-1	-	CASSAMHQAMHGYTF	TGTGCCAGCAGTGCTATGCACCAGGCCATGCATGGCTACACCTTC
TRBJ1-1	few	TRBV30	-	CAWNLGSNTEAFF	TGTGCCTGGAACTTGGGGTCGAACACTGAAGCTTTCTTT
TRBJ2-1	-	TRBV27	-	CASSSRGAQARFF	TGTGCCAGCAGTTCACGTGGGGCACAGGCGCGGTTCTTC
TRBJ2-1	-	TRBV7-3	-	CASSRPEGSKFF	TGTGCCAGCAGCCGCCCCGAGGGTTCAAAGTTCTTC
TRBJ1-1	few	TRBV19	-	CASSIRGYTEAFF	TGTGCCAGTAGTATACGGGGCTACACTGAAGCTTTCTTT
TRBJ2-5	-	TRBV29-1	-	CSATRGGPPQETQYF	TGCAGCGCGACGCGAGGGGGACCACCCCAAGAGACCCAGTACTTC
TRBJ1-1	-	TRBV2	-	CASSGSTNTEAFF	TGTGCCAGCAGTGGTTCCACGAACACTGAAGCTTTCTTT
TRBJ1-2	-	TRBV5-4	-	CASSLTTAGSYGYTF	TGTGCCAGCAGCTTGACGACTGCCGGTTCGTATGGCTACACCTTC
TRBJ1-4	-	TRBV4-1	-	CASRGRAYEKLFF	TGCGCCAGCAGGGGCAGAGCTTATGAAAAACTGTTTTTT
TRBJ2-2	-	TRBV7-8	-	CASSLGGGGAAGELFF	TGTGCCAGCAGCTTAGGTGGAGGGGGCGCCGCCGGGGAGCTGTTTTTT
TRBJ2-7	-	TRBV5-1	TRBD2	CASSLLAGGSYEQYF	TGCGCCAGCAGCTTACTAGCGGGGGGTTCCTACGAGCAGTACTTC
TRBJ1-1	-	TRBV30	-	CAWSVGSTTPVF	TGTGCCTGGAGTGTGGGGTCGACGACCCCGGTCTTT
TRBJ1-1	-	TRBV4-3	-	CASSHSLDGNTEAFF	TGCGCCAGCAGCCATTCCCTGGACGGGAACACTGAAGCTTTCTTT
TRBJ2-1	-	TRBV6-6	TRBD2	CASSLAGVNEQFF	TGTGCCAGCAGCTTAGCGGGAGTAAATGAGCAGTTCTTC
TRBJ2-5	-	TRBV5-4	-	CASSLALGQETQYF	TGTGCCAGCAGCTTGGCCCTGGGGCAAGAGACCCAGTACTTC
TRBJ2-7	-	TRBV10-3	-	CAISEWGGLSYEQYF	TGTGCCATCAGTGAGTGGGGGGGGCTCTCCTACGAGCAGTACTTC
TRBJ1-1	-	TRBV29-1	-	CSVGGASTEAFF	TGCAGCGTTGGCGGGGCGAGCACTGAAGCTTTCTTT
TRBJ1-5	-	TRBV18	TRBD1	CASSPVSGGDQPQHF	TGTGCCAGCTCACCAGTTTCAGGGGGGGATCAGCCCCAGCATTTT
TRBJ2-5	-	TRBV5-1	-	CASSRDGQGFQETQYF	TGCGCCAGCAGCCGGGACGGTCAGGGGTTTCAAGAGACCCAGTACTTC
TRBJ2-3	-	TRBV5-8	TRBD2	CASSPLGLAASTDTQYF	TGTGCCAGCAGCCCTTTGGGACTAGCGGCTAGCACAGATACGCAGTATTTT
TRBJ1-3	-	TRBV16	-	CASSQEASGNTIYF	TGTGCCAGCAGCCAAGAGGCTTCTGGAAACACCATATATTTT
TRBJ1-2	once	TRBV30	-	CAWRLWAEDGYTF	TGTGCCTGGAGATTGTGGGCAGAGGATGGCTACACCTTC
TRBJ2-7	-	TRBV5-4	-	CASSSQGLEQYF	TGTGCCAGCAGCTCACAGGGTTTGGAGCAGTACTTC
TRBJ2-7	-	TRBV19	TRBD1	CASSILPGQGAKGPYEQYF	TGTGCCAGTAGTATTTTACCGGGACAGGGGGCAAAAGGTCCCTACGAGCAGTACTTC
TRBJ2-5	-	TRBV30	-	CAWSVVGRRETQYF	TGTGCCTGGAGCGTAGTTGGGCGCAGAGAGACCCAGTACTTC
TRBJ1-1	-	TRBV10-3	-	CAISESGVLAEAFF	TGTGCCATCAGTGAGTCTGGGGTATTGGCTGAAGCTTTCTTT
TRBJ2-1	-	TRBV2	-	CASSEGFNEQFF	TGTGCCAGCAGTGAAGGGTTCAATGAGCAGTTCTTC
TRBJ2-7	-	TRBV5-1	-	CASSLVRGSSSYEQYF	TGCGCCAGCAGCTTGGTTCGGGGTTCCTCCTCCTACGAGCAGTACTTC
TRBJ2-7	few	TRBV7-9	-	CASSPRNGNYEQYF	TGTGCCAGCAGCCCAAGGAACGGGAACTACGAGCAGTACTTC
TRBJ1-3	few	TRBV7-9	-	CASSSGSGNTIYF	TGTGCCAGCAGCTCGGGGTCTGGAAACACCATATATTTT
TRBJ2-5	-	TRBV6-1	TRBD2	CASSHLASGQETQYF	TGTGCCAGCAGCCACCTCGCTAGCGGCCAAGAGACCCAGTACTTC
TRBJ1-1	once	TRBV14	-	CASSQDHYTEAFF	TGTGCCAGCAGCCAAGACCATTACACTGAAGCTTTCTTT
TRBJ1-2	-	TRBV25-1	-	CASSGGYGYTF	TGTGCCAGCAGTGGGGGATATGGCTACACCTTC
TRBJ1-6	-	TRBV27	-	CASSFWQLNSPLHF	TGTGCCAGCAGTTTCTGGCAGTTAAATTCACCCCTCCACTTT
TRBJ1-2	-	TRBV5-6	-	CASSSTGNYGYTF	TGTGCCAGCAGCTCGACAGGAAACTATGGCTACACCTTC
TRBJ1-5	-	TRBV6-1	-	CASSGIGGQPQHF	TGTGCCAGCAGTGGGATCGGTGGTCAGCCCCAGCATTTT
TRBJ2-3	-	TRBV7-6	TRBD2	CASSTGGGLLDTQYF	TGTGCCAGCAGCACAGGCGGGGGTCTACTAGATACGCAGTATTTT
TRBJ2-1	-	TRBV18	TRBD2	CASSPPPGGNYNEQFF	TGTGCCAGCTCACCTCCCCCGGGGGGGAACTACAATGAGCAGTTCTTC
TRBJ1-2	few	TRBV7-3	TRBD1	CASSLARTGYGYTF	TGTGCCAGCAGCTTAGCGCGGACAGGGTATGGCTACACCTTC
TRBJ1-2	-	TRBV6-5	TRBD1	CASSPNPDRAQGYTF	TGTGCCAGCAGTCCTAACCCCGACAGGGCCCAGGGATACACCTTC
TRBJ2-1	few	TRBV5-1	TRBD2	CASSLGTSFGEQFF	TGCGCCAGCAGCTTGGGGACTAGTTTCGGGGAGCAGTTCTTC
TRBJ2-5	-	TRBV11-2	TRBD2	CASTPGLAGETQYF	TGTGCCAGTACCCCCGGCTTAGCGGGAGAGACCCAGTACTTC
TRBJ2-5	-	TRBV6-5	-	CASSYRGETQYF	TGTGCCAGCAGTTATCGGGGAGAGACCCAGTACTTC
TRBJ1-3	-	TRBV7-2	-	CASSLGGPGNTIYF	TGTGCCAGCAGCTTAGGGGGTCCCGGAAACACCATATATTTT
TRBJ1-2	-	TRBV11-2	-	CVSSLEVTAAGYTF	TGTGTCAGCAGCTTAGAGGTTACAGCGGCGGGCTACACCTTC